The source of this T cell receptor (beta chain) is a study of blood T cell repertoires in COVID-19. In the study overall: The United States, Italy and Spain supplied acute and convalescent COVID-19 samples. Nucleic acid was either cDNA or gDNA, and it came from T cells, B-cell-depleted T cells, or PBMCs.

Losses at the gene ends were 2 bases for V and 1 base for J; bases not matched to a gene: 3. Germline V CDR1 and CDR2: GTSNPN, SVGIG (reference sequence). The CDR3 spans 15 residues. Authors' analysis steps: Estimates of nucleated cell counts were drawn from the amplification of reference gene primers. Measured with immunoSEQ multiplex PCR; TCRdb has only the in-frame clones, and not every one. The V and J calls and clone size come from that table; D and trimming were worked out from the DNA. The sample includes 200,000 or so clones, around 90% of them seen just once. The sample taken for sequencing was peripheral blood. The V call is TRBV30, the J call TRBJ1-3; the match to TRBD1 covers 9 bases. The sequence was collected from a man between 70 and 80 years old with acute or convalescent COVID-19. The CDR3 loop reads CAWSNRGRSGNTIYF. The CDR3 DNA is TGTGCCTGGAGTAACAGGGGGCGATCTGGAAACACCATATATTTT.